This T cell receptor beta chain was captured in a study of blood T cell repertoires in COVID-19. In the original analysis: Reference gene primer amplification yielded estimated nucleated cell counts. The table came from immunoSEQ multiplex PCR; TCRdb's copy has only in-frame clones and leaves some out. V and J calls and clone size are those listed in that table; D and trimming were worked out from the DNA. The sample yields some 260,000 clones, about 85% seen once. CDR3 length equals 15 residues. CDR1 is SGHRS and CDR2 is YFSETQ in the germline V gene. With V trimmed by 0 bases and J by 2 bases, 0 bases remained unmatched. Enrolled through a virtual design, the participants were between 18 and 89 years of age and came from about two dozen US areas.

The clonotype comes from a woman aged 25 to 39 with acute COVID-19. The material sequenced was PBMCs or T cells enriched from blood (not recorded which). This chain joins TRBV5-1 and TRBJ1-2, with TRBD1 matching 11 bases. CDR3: CASSLGTGGNYGYTF. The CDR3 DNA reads TGCGCCAGCAGCTTGGGGACAGGGGGCAACTATGGCTACACCTTC.